Listed below are T cell receptor beta chains from one sample, sequenced in a study of cytomegalovirus exposure and HLA in healthy donors. Clones were sequenced by immunoSEQ multiplex PCR, and TCRdb holds only the in-frame ones, with some missing. This repertoire includes about 91,000 clones. The source material was PBMCs. The receptors originated from a woman in her 30s in good health and CMV-seronegative. CDR3s include the opening cysteine and the closing phenylalanine or tryptophan.

CDR3aa: CAGGTEAGAEAFF
len: 13
v_gene: TRBV2

CDR3aa: CASSPPRGLAGGEQFF
len: 16
v_gene: TRBV4-1

CDR3aa: CASSVRQGANYGYTF
len: 15
v_gene: TRBV27

CDR3aa: CASSIRVEETQYF
len: 13
v_gene: TRBV19

CDR3aa: CASSLDRGRTEAFF
len: 14
v_gene: TRBV5-1

CDR3aa: CASTGGTSAPSSYNEQFF
len: 18
v_gene: TRBV2

CDR3aa: CASSEGGGETQYF
len: 13
v_gene: TRBV19

CDR3aa: CASSLGLAAGELFF
len: 14
v_gene: TRBV7-9

CDR3aa: CSASTGGRGYYEQYF
len: 15
v_gene: TRBV29-1

CDR3aa: CASSPGQGEGEKLFF
len: 15
v_gene: TRBV4-1

CDR3aa: CASSVDGANTEAFF
len: 14
v_gene: TRBV9

CDR3aa: CASSPTSLEQYF
len: 12
v_gene: TRBV6-6

CDR3aa: CASSLPRGRTNEKLFF
len: 16
v_gene: TRBV28

CDR3aa: CASSFTENTEAFF
len: 13
v_gene: TRBV11-3

CDR3aa: CASSLVRSEQYF
len: 12
v_gene: TRBV7-2

CDR3aa: CASSVDPLAGPDTQYF
len: 16
v_gene: TRBV9

CDR3aa: CASVWDSQNTEAFF
len: 14
v_gene: TRBV19

CDR3aa: CASSLVSANTGELFF
len: 15
v_gene: TRBV11-2